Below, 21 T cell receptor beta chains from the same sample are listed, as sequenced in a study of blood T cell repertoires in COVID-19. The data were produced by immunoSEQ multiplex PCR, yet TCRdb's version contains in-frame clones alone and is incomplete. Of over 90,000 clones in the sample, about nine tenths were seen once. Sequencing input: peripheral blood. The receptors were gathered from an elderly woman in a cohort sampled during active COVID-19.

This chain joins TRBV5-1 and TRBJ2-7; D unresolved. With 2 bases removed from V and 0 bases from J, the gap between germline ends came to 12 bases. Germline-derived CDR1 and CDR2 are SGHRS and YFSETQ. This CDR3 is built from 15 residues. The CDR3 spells CASSLNPAGSYEQYF. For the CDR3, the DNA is TGCGCCAGCAGCTTAAACCCCGCAGGCTCCTACGAGCAGTACTTC.

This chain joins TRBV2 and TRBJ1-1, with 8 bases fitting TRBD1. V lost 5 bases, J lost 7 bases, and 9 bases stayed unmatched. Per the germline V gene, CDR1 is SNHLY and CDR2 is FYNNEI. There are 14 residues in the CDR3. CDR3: CASSNGQGIGEAFF. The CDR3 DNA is TGTGCCAGCAGTAATGGACAGGGTATAGGTGAAGCTTTCTTT.

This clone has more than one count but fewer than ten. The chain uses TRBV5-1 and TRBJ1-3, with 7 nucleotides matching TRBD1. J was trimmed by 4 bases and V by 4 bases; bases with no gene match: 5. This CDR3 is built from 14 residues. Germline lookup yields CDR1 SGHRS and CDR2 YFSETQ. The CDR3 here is CASSPRDSGNTIYF. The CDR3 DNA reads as TGCGCCAGCAGCCCGCGGGACAGCGGAAACACCATATATTTT.

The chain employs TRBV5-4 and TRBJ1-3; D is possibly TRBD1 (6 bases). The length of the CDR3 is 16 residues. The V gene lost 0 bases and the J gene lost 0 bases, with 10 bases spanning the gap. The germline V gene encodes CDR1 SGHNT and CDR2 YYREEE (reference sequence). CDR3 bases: TGTGCCAGCAGCTTGGAAGGGGGTCTCTCTGGAAACACCATATATTTT. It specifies CASSLEGGLSGNTIYF. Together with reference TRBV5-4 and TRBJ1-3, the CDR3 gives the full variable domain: ETGVTQSPTHLIKTRGQQVTLRCSSQSGHNTVSWYQQALGQGPQFIFQYYREEENGRGNFPPRFSGLQFPNYSSELNVNALELDDSALYLCASSLEGGLSGNTIYFGEGSWLTVV.

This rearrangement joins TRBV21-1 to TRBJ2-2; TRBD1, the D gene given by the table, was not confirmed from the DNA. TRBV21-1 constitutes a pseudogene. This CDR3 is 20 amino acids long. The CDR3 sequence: CASSKTVQAQGRANTGELFF. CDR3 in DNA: TGTGCCAGCAGCAAAACGGTACAGGCCCAAGGTAGGGCGAACACCGGGGAGCTGTTTTTT.

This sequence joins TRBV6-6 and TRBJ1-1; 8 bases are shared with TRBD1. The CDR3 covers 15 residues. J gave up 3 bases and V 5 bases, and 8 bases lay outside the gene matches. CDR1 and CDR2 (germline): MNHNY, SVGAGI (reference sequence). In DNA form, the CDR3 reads TGTGCCAGCAGTAACACAGACAGGGGATACACTGAAGCTTTCTTT. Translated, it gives CASSNTDRGYTEAFF.

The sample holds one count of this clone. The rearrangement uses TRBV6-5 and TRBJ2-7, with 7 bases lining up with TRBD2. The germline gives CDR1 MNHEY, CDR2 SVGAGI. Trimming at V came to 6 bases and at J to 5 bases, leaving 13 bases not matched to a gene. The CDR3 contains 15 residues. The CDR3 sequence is CASSSFSGGFNEQYF. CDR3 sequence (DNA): TGTGCCAGCAGCTCCTTCTCGGGGGGATTCAACGAGCAGTACTTC.

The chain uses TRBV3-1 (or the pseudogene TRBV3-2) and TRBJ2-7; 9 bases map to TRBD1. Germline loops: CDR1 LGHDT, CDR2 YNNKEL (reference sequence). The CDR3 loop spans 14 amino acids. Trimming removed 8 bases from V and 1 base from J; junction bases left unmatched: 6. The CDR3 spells CASQTGTGSYEQYF. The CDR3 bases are TGTGCCAGCCAGACCGGGACAGGGTCCTACGAGCAGTACTTC.

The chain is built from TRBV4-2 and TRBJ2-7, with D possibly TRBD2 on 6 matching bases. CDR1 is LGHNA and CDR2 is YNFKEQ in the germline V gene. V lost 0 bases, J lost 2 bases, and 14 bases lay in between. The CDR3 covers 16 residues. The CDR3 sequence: CASSQEEDRTTYEQYF. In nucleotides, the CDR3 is TGTGCCAGCAGCCAAGAGGAGGACCGGACTACCTACGAGCAGTACTTC.

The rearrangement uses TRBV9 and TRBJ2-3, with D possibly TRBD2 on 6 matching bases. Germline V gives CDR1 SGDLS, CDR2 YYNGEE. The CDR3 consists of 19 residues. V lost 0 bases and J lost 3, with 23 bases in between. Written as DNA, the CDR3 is TGTGCCAGCAGCGTAGCCCCGACGGGCCTCGGGGGACTTACAGATACGCAGTATTTT. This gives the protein CASSVAPTGLGGLTDTQYF.

CDR3 loop: CASSPSRDRVREEKLFF. The CDR3 coding sequence is TGTGCCAGCTCACCGTCCCGGGACAGGGTTCGGGAAGAAAAACTGTTTTTT. The chain carries TRBV18 and TRBJ1-4; 9 nucleotides agree with TRBD1. The V segment lost 3 bases and the J segment 8 bases; nucleotides outside the gene matches: 13. Germline-derived CDR1 and CDR2 are KGHSH and LQKENI. The CDR3 is made up of 17 amino acids.

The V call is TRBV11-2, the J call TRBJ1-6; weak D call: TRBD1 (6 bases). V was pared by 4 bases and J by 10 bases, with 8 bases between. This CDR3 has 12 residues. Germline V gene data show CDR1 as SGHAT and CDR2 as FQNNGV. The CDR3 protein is CASSWTESPLHF. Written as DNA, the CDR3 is TGTGCCAGCAGCTGGACAGAATCACCCCTCCACTTT.

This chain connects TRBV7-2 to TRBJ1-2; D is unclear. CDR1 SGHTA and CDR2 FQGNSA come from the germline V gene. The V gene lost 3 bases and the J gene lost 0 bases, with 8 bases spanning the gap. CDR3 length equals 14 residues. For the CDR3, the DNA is TGTGCCAGCAGCTTCTCGGTAGCTAACTATGGCTACACCTTC. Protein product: CASSFSVANYGYTF.

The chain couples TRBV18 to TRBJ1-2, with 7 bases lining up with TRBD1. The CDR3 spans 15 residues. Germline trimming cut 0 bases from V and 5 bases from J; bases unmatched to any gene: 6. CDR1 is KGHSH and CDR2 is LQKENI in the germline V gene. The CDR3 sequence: CASSPPADRAYGYTF. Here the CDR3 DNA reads TGTGCCAGCTCACCACCCGCCGACAGGGCTTATGGCTACACCTTC.

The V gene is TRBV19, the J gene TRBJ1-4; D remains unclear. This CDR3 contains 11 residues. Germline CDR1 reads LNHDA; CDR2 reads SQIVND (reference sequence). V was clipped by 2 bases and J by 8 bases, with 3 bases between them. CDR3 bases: TGTGCCAGTAGTATACAGGAAAAACTGTTTTTT. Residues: CASSIQEKLFF.

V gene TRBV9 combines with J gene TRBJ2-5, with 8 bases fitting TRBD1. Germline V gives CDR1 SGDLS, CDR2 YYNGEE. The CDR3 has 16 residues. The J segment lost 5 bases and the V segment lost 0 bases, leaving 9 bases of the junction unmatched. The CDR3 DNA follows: TGTGCCAGCAGCGTAGGGGGGTCAGGGGGCTTGGAGACCCAGTACTTC. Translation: CASSVGGSGGLETQYF.

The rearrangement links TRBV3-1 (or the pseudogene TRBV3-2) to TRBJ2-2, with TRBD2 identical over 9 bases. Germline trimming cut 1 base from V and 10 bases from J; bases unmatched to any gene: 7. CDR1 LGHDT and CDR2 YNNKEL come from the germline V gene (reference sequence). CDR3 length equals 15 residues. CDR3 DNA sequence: TGTGCCAGCAGCCAAGTGGGACTAGCCGGCAAGGAGCTGTTTTTT. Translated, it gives CASSQVGLAGKELFF.

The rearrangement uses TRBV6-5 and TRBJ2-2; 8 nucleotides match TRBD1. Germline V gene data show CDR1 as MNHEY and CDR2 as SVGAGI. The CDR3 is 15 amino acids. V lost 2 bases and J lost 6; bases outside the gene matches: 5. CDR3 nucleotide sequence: TGTGCCAGCAGTTACCTACAGGGGGTATCCGGGGAGCTGTTTTTT. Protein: CASSYLQGVSGELFF.

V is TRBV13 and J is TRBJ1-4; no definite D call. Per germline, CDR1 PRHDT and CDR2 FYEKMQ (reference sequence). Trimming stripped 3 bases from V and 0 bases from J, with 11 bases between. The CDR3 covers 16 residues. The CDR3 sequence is CASSFALGATNEKLFF. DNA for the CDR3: TGTGCCAGCAGCTTTGCTCTAGGCGCAACTAATGAAAAACTGTTTTTT.

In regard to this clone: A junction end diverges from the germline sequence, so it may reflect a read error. CDR3 region: CASSQHSYGHTF. Here the CDR3 DNA reads TGTGCCAGCAGCCAACACAGTTATGGCCACACCTTC. The chain links TRBV7-8 to TRBJ1-2; D unclear. The CDR3 spans 12 residues. Germline V lookup: CDR1 SGHVS, CDR2 FQNEAQ.

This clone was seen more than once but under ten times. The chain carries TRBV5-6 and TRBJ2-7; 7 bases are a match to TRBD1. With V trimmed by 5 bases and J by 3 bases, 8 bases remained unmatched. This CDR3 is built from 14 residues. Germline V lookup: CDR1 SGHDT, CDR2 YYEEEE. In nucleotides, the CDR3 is TGTGCCAGCAGTCGATCGGGACAGTTCTACGAGCAGTACTTC. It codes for CASSRSGQFYEQYF.